The clone carrying this T cell receptor beta chain was counted many times. This specimen comes from a study of human T cells and chemical hapten exposure. Across the whole study: DPC 0.01% went on the upper back by patch test, with reading at 6 days. Cases of alopecia areata, totalis or universalis occurred in a predominantly female patient group.

Single cDNA molecules in the library carried unique molecular identifiers attached during preparation. TCRdb fed the RACE reads into MiXCR, producing one record per CDR3 protein. In the table there are more than 300,000 distinct CDR3 sequences, about 5.4% of which are singletons. V was pared by 2 bases and J by 1 base, with 0 bases of the junction left unmatched. CDR1 is ENHRY, CDR2 SYGVKD, per germline. This CDR3 has 14 amino acids. Described time point: pre-sensitization, week 0. Treatment reported: therapeutic diphenylcyclopropenone sensitization with weekly scalp DPC. The material sequenced was whole blood, taken in connection with sensitization to the hapten diphenylcyclopropenone (DPC). The V gene is TRBV10-3, the J gene TRBJ1-1; 8 bases align to TRBD1. The origin of this receptor is a woman under 30 with alopecia areata. Some clones in this sample may be carry-over from other donors' samples. CDR3 coding DNA: TGTGCCATCAGTGAGGACAGGGGGAACACTGAAGCTTTCTTT. Its translation: CAISEDRGNTEAFF.